The entry that follows covers one TCR beta chain sequence. This receptor's antigen is unknown. No base quality information exists; no much larger clone differs at one position. The data are from a study of somatic mutations in T cells in chronic GVHD (dated by TCRdb to the early 2020s). The CDR1 and CDR2 encoded by the germline V gene (reference sequence) are LNHNV and YYDKDF. CDR3 length: 15 amino acids, cysteine to phenylalanine. Only the CDR3 region is kept as DNA, spanning 45 bases read in frame from base 1. Germline trimming: 8 bases from V, 3 bases from J; junction bases outside gene matches: 9. For sorting, cells were stained with anti-CD3, anti-CD4, anti-CD8 and a Vbeta20 antibody from the IOTest Beta Mark kit and sorted on a FACSAria III to a purity above 98%. Peripheral blood was drawn into sodium heparin tubes, and mononuclear cells were separated by Ficoll-Paque PLUS density gradient centrifugation. Before TCRbeta deep sequencing, the CD4+ Vbeta20+, CD4+ Vbeta20-, and CD8+ T cell fractions were FACS-sorted.

Genomic DNA was isolated and then used for TCRbeta deep sequencing. The immunoSEQ assay, provided as a commercial service, was used for both TCRbeta CDR3 sequencing and the initial data processing. The authors' pipeline ran thus. Reads were demultiplexed, adapter and primer sequences were removed, similar clones were merged by frequency-ratio clustering, and V, D, J genes were annotated with IMGT. TCRdb limited this immuneACCESS table to in-frame rearrangements with V and J called. A share of clones is missing; checked studies link under half to unresolved V genes, and the rest is unexplained. Clone size and the V and J calls come from that table; the DNA yielded D and trimming. The sample yields approximately 14,000 clones; 78% were counted once. The biggest ten clones account for roughly 32% of the sample.

This receptor was obtained from a male patient aged 45 to 59 with chronic graft-versus-host disease. Following a transplant, some T cells may be graft donor cells, not patient cells. The chain employs TRBV15 and TRBJ2-2; the central 7 bases match TRBD1. Sample: Vbeta20-negative CD4+ T cells from blood. Taken with the paper, the label for cell subset or site translates to: CD4+ T cells sorted as TCR Vbeta20 negative by flow cytometry. The DNA sequence is given as TGTGCCACCGCCTCCCCGACAGGGTACACCGGGGAGCTGTTTTTT. Its translation reads: CATASPTGYTGELFF.